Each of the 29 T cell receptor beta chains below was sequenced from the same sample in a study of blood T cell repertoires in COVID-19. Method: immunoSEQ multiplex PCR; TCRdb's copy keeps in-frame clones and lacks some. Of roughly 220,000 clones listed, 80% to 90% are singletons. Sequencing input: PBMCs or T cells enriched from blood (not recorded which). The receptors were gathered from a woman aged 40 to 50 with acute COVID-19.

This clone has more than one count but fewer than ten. The DNA for the CDR3 is TGTGCCAGCAGCCTCACGACTAGCGGGACTTACGAGCAGTACTTC. Translated, it gives CASSLTTSGTYEQYF. This chain connects TRBV5-4 to TRBJ2-7, with TRBD2 matching 11 bases. Trimming removed 4 bases from V and 4 bases from J; junction bases left unmatched: 7. Per the germline V gene, CDR1 is SGHNT and CDR2 is YYREEE (reference sequence). The CDR3 has 15 amino acids.

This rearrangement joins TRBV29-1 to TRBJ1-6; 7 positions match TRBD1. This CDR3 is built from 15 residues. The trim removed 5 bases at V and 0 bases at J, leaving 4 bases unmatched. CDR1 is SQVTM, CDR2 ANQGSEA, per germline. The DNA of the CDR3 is TGCAGCGTTTTAGGGGGCAACTCCTATAATTCACCCCTCCACTTT. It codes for CSVLGGNSYNSPLHF.

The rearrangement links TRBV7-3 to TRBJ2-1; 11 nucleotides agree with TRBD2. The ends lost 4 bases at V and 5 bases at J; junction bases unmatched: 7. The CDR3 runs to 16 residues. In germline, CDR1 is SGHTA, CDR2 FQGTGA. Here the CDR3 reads CASSSRTSGSHNEQFF. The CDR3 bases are TGTGCCAGCAGCTCTCGTACTAGCGGGAGCCACAATGAGCAGTTCTTC.

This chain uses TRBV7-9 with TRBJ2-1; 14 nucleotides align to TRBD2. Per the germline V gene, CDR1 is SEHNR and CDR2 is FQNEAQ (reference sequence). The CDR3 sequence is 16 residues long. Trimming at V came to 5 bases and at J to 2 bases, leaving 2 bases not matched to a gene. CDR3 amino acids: CASSPTSGRAYNEQFF. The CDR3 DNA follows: TGTGCCAGCAGCCCGACTAGCGGGAGGGCCTACAATGAGCAGTTCTTC.

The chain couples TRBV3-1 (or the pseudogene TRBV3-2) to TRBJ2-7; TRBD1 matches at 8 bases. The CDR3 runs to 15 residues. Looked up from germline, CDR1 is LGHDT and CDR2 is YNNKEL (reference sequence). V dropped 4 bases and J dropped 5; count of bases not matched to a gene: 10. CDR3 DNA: TGTGCCAGCAGCCTCCGCACAGGGGGAAGCGACGAGCAGTACTTC. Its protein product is CASSLRTGGSDEQYF.

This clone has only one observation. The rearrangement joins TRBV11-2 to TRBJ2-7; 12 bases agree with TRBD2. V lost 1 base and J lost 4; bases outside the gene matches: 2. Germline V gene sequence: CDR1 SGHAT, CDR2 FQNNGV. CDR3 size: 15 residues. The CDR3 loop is CASSLASGRVYEQYF. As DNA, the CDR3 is TGTGCCAGCAGCTTAGCTAGCGGGAGGGTGTACGAGCAGTACTTC. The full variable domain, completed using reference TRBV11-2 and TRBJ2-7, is EAGVAQSPRYKIIEKRQSVAFWCNPISGHATLYWYQQILGQGPKLLIQFQNNGVVDDSQLPKDRFSAERLKGVDSTLKIQPAKLEDSAVYLCASSLASGRVYEQYFGPGTRLTVT.

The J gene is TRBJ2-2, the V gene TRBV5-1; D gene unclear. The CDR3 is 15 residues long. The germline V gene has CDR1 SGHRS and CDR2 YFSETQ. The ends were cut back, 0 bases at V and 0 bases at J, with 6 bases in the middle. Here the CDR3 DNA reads TGCGCCAGCAGCTTGGCCGCGACGAACACCGGGGAGCTGTTTTTT. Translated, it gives CASSLAATNTGELFF.

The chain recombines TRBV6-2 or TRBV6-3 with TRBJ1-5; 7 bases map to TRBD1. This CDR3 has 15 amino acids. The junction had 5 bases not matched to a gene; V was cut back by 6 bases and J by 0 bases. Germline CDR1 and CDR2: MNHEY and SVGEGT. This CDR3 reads CASSPGQYSNQPQHF. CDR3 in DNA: TGTGCCAGCAGCCCGGGACAGTATAGCAATCAGCCCCAGCATTTT.

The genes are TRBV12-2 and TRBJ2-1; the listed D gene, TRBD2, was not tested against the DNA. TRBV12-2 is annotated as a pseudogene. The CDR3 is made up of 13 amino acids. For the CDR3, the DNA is TGTGCAAGTAGACTAGCGGGACTTAATGAGCAGTTCTTC. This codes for CASRLAGLNEQFF.

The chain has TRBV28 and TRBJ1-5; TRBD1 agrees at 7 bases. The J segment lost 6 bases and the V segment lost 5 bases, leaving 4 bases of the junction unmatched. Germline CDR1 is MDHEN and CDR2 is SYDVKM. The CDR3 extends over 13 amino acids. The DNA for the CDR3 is TGTGCCAGCAGTCGCGACAGGGCTCAGCCCCAGCATTTT. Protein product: CASSRDRAQPQHF. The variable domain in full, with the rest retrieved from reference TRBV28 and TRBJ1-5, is DVKVTQSSRYLVKRTGEKVFLECVQDMDHENMFWYRQDPGLGLRLIYFSYDVKMKEKGDIPEGYSVSREKKERFSLILESASTNQTSMYLCASSRDRAQPQHFGDGTRLSIL.

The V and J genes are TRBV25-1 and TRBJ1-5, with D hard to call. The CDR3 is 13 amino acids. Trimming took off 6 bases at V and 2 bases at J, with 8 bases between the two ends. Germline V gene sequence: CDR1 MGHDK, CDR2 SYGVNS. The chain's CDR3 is CASSGGGNQPQHF. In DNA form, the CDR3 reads TGTGCCAGCAGCGGAGGCGGCAATCAGCCCCAGCATTTT.

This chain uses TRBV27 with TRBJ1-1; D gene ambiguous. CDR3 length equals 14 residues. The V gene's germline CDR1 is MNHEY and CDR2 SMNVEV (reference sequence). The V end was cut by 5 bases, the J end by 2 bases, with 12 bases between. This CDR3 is CASSKNRDNTEAFF. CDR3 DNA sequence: TGTGCCAGCAGTAAAAATCGAGATAACACTGAAGCTTTCTTT.

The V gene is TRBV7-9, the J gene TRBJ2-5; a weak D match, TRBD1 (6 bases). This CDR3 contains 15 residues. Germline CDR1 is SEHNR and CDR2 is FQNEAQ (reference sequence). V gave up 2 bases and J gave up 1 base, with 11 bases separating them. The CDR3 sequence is CASSLSGQIQETQYF. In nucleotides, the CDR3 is TGTGCCAGCAGCTTATCAGGACAGATCCAAGAGACCCAGTACTTC.

DNA of the CDR3: TGCGCCAGCAGCCTAGGGGACAGGGAGAGGGATGAGCAGTTCTTC. This sequence encodes CASSLGDRERDEQFF. The rearrangement links TRBV5-1 to TRBJ2-1; 9 bases map to TRBD1. The V and J ends lost 4 bases and 8 bases, in that order; junction bases with no gene match: 10. CDR1 and CDR2 (germline): SGHRS, YFSETQ. This CDR3 has 15 amino acids.

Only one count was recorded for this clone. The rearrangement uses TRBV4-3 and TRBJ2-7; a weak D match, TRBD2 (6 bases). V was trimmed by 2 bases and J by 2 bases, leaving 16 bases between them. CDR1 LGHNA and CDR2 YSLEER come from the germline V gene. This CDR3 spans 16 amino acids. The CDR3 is CASSQSGGESAYEQYF. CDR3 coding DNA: TGCGCCAGCAGCCAATCCGGCGGGGAGTCCGCCTACGAGCAGTACTTC.

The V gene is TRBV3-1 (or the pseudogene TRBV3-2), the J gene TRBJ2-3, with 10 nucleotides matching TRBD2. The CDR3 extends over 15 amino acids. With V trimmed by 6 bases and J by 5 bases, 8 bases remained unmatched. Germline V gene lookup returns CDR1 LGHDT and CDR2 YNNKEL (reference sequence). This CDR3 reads CASSRLAGLLDTQYF. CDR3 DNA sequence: TGTGCCAGCAGTCGACTAGCGGGCCTCCTAGATACGCAGTATTTT.

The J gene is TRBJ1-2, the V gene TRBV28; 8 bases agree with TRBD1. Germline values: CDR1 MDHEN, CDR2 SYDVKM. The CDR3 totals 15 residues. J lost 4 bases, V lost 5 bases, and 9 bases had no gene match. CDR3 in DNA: TGTGCCAGCAGTCCTACACGACAGGGGCGCTATGGCTACACCTTC. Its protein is CASSPTRQGRYGYTF.

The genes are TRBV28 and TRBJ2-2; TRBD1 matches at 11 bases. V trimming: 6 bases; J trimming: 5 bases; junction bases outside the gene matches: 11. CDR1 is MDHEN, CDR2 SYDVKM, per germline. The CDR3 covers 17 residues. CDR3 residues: CASSPRRGQGGTGELFF. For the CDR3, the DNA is TGTGCCAGCAGCCCCCGTAGGGGACAGGGGGGGACCGGGGAGCTGTTTTTT.

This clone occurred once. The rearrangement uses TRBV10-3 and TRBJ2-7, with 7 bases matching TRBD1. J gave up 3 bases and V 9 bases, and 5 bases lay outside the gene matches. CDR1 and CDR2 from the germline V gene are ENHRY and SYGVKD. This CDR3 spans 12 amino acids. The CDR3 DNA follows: TGTGCCATTGGGACAGCGGACTACGAGCAGTACTTC. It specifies CAIGTADYEQYF.

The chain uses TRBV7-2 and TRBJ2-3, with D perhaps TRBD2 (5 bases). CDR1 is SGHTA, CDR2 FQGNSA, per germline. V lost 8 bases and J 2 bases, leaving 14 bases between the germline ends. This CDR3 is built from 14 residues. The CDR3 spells CASRKGVSTDTQYF. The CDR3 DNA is TGTGCCAGCCGAAAGGGAGTATCCACAGATACGCAGTATTTT.

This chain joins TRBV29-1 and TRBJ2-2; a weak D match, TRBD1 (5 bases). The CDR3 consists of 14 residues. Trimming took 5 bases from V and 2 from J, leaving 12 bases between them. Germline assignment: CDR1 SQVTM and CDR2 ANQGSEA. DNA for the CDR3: TGCAGCGTTCGTAAACAGGACAACACCGGGGAGCTGTTTTTT. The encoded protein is CSVRKQDNTGELFF.

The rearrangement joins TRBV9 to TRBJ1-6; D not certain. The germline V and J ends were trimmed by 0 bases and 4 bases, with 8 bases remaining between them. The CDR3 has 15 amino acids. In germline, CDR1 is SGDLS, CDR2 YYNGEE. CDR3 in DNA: TGTGCCAGCAGCGTAGAAGGAGTTTATAATTCACCCCTCCACTTT. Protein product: CASSVEGVYNSPLHF.

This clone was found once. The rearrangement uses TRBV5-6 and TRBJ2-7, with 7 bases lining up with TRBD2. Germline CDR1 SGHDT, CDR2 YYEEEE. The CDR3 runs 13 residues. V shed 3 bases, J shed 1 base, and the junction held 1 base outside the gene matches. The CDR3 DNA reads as TGTGCCAGCAGCTCCGGGGGGTCCTACGAGCAGTACTTC. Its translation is CASSSGGSYEQYF.

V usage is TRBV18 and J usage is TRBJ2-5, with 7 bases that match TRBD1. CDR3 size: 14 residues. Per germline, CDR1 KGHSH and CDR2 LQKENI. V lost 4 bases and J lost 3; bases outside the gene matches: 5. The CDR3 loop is CASSQNRGKETQYF. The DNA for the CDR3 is TGTGCCAGCTCACAAAACAGGGGAAAAGAGACCCAGTACTTC.

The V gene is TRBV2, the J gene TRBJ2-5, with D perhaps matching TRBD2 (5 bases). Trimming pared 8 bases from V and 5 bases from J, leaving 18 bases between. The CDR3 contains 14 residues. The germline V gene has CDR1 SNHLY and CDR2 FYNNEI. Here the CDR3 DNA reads TGTGCCAGCGGATCCTATTGGCGGGCGGAGACCCAGTACTTC. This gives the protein CASGSYWRAETQYF.

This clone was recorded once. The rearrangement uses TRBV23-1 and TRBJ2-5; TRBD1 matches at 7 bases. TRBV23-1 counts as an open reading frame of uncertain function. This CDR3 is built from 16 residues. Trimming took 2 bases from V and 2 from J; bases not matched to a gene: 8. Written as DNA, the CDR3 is TGCGCCAGCAGTCAACCCCCCGGGACAGAACAAGAGACCCAGTACTTC. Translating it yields CASSQPPGTEQETQYF.

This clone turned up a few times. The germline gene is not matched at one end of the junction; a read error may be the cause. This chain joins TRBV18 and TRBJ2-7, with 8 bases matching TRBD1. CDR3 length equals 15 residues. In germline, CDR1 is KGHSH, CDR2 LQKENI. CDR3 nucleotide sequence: TGTGCCAGCTCATCACCCGGACAGGGCGGCTACGAGCAGTACTTC. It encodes CASSSPGQGGYEQYF.

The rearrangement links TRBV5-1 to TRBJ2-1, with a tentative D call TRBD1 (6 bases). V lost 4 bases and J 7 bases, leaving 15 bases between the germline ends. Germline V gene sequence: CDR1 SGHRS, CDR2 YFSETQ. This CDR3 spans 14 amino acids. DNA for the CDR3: TGCGCCAGCAGCGCAAGACAGGAGGCGAATGAGCAGTTCTTC. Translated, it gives CASSARQEANEQFF.

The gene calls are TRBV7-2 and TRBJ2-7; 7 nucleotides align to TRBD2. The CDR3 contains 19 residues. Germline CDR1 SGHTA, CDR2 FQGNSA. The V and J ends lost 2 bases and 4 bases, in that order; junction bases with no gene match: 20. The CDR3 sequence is CASSLRAAREASGRYEQYF. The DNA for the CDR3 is TGTGCCAGCAGCTTAAGAGCCGCTCGTGAGGCTAGCGGAAGATACGAGCAGTACTTC.